The entry below describes one T cell receptor (beta chain). These data come from a study of blood T cell repertoires in COVID-19. Overall study: Specimens from acute and convalescent COVID-19 originated in the United States, Italy and Spain. The analysed material was cDNA or gDNA that came from T cells, B-cell-depleted T cells, or PBMCs.

Some clones are missing from TCRdb's copy, which holds only in-frame ones; the method was immunoSEQ multiplex PCR. In the table there are over 200,000 clones, 75% to 90% of which are singletons. The TCR originated in a human donor in a cohort sampled during active COVID-19. The sequencing sample was made of peripheral blood.

The CDR3 protein is CASRDTGQGGNTIYF. In DNA, the CDR3 is TGTGCCAGCAGGGATACGGGACAGGGAGGAAACACCATATATTTT. The chain carries TRBV14 and TRBJ1-3; 9 nucleotides match TRBD1. Trimming cost V 6 bases and J 4 bases; bases outside gene matches: 7. This CDR3 comprises 15 residues. Germline values: CDR1 SGHDN, CDR2 FVKESK.